The TCR beta chain described here comes from a study of blood T cell repertoires in COVID-19 (TCRdb year 2020). Study-wide context: Samples covering the acute and convalescent phases of COVID-19 were provided by collaborators in the United States, Italy and Spain. Samples came from the ongoing ImmuneRACE study (first 160 participants) plus 1,254 subjects from 6 global collaborators. Nearly every sample came with metadata listing a de-identified subject ID, COVID-19 status, age in years and sex. Where available, HLA class I and class II types were taken from metadata supplied by the sample provider and were not determined by assay-based typing. The repertoires were released in a freely available public database meant as a resource for research on the immune response to SARS-CoV-2. The prospective study material was composed of cDNA or gDNA derived from T cells, B-cell-depleted T cells, or PBMCs. The dataset comprised deeply sampled blood TCRbeta repertoires from subjects exposed to, actively infected with, or recovered from COVID-19.

General conclusions and limits of the study: How much clinical and demographic metadata was included differed by source and by participant, and the metadata was provided uncurated.

About this clone itself: There is no known antigen for this receptor. No much larger clonotype is one base removed from it; base qualities were not supplied.

Ends trimmed: V by 3 bases, J by 6 bases; bases unmatched to a gene: 6. Its CDR3 holds 15 amino acids, cysteine through phenylalanine. Only the CDR3 portion is preserved as DNA: 45 bases, with reading frame beginning at the first base. The germline V gene sets CDR1 to SGHRS and CDR2 to YFSETQ. Collaborating institutions collected whole blood in K2EDTA tubes following their own protocols. For TCRbeta analysis, collaborators shipped samples as frozen whole blood, isolated PBMCs, or DNA extracted from either of those sample types. TCRbeta CDR3 regions were amplified from genomic DNA by means of the immunoSEQ Assay, a bias-controlled multiplex PCR. From the authors' description of their analysis: Nucleated cell counts per sample were estimated from amplification of reference gene primers within the assay. To quantify the absolute abundance of each unique TCRbeta CDR3 rearrangement, sequence reads were collapsed and filtered. Productive Simpson clonality was computed per sample as the square root of Simpson's diversity index over productive rearrangements. Here the immuneACCESS table is served through TCRdb, limited to in-frame sequences with V and J called. Missing clones are a known gap in these copies; in checked studies unresolved V genes cover under half, and the rest lacks a known reason. That table gives V, J and clone size, and the DNA gave D and trimming. The sample profile shows tens of thousands of clones; about 86% of them were found once. The ten largest account for approximately 6% of the sample.

Specimen: peripheral blood. This sequence originates from a human donor in a cohort sampled during active COVID-19. The chain is encoded by TRBV5-1 joined to TRBJ2-1; TRBD2 fits 10 bases in the junction. The CDR3 protein is CASSYLAGALNEQFF. The nucleotide sequence is TGCGCCAGCAGCTACCTAGCGGGAGCTCTCAATGAGCAGTTCTTC.